A selection of T cell receptor beta chains follows, all from one sample in a study of T-cell reconstitution after alpha-beta-depleted transplantation in children. MiXCR, run by TCRdb on the PCR reads, gives a single entry per CDR3 protein. The table has around 700,000 distinct CDR3 sequences, roughly 13% seen once. The sample consisted of PBMCs, taken before TCRalphabeta/CD19-depleted stem cell transplant. The receptors were sampled from a girl aged 2-10 years with congenital amegakaryocytic thrombocytopenia, due to receive a stem cell transplant. Both conserved end residues are part of each CDR3. The order of the fields is J gene, V gene, CDR3 length, D gene, clone size, CDR3 DNA, CDR3 protein. D genes are given only for firm matches. A clone size is listed for some rows: how often the clone was seen (once, few, many), or a class if it is expanded.

TRBJ2-1 | TRBV6-2/TRBV6-3 | 11 | - | many | TGCGCCAGCAGCCAAGGGGGTGAGCAGTTCTTC | CASSQGGEQFF
TRBJ2-7 | TRBV11-2 | 18 | - | - | TGTGCCAGCAGCTTACCACGACCTCCGGGACTGGTCTCCTACGAGCAGTACTTC | CASSLPRPPGLVSYEQYF
TRBJ2-1 | TRBV5-1 | 14 | - | many | TGCGCCAGCAGCTTAGAACTAGCCATCAATGAGCAGTTCTTC | CASSLELAINEQFF
TRBJ2-1 | TRBV5-6 | 13 | TRBD1 | many | TGTGCCAGCACAGGGACAGGGTGGGAAGAGCAGTTCTTC | CASTGTGWEEQFF
TRBJ2-1 | TRBV12-3/TRBV12-4 | 14 | TRBD2 | - | TGTGCCAGCAGTTTAGCGGGAGGGGTAGGTGAGCAGTTCTTC | CASSLAGGVGEQFF
TRBJ2-7 | TRBV7-9 | 14 | - | few | TGTGCCAGCAGCCAAGACGACAGGTACTACGAGCAGTACTTC | CASSQDDRYYEQYF
TRBJ1-2 | TRBV12-3/TRBV12-4 | 13 | - | many | TGTGCCAGCAGTTTCGCGACGTCCTATGGCTACACCTTC | CASSFATSYGYTF
TRBJ2-7 | TRBV12-3/TRBV12-4 | 16 | - | few | TGTGCCAGCAGTTTAGGTAGGCGGGGGACAAACTACGAGCAGTACTTC | CASSLGRRGTNYEQYF
TRBJ1-2 | TRBV27 | 17 | - | few | TGTGCCAGCAGTTTATCCCTGCCGGCCGGGGAGCGCTATGGCTACACCTTC | CASSLSLPAGERYGYTF
TRBJ2-7 | TRBV20-1 | 16 | TRBD2 | - | TGCAGTGCTGAGACTAGCGGGAGGGCCGGGTACTACGAGCAGTACTTC | CSAETSGRAGYYEQYF
TRBJ2-7 | TRBV10-3 | 15 | - | - | TGTGCCATCAGTGAGTCACCGCTGGGTTCCTACGAGCAGTACTTC | CAISESPLGSYEQYF
TRBJ1-1 | TRBV7-9 | 16 | - | many | TGTGCCAGCAGCTTAATGGGGAGTCAAATGAACACTGAAGCTTTCTTT | CASSLMGSQMNTEAFF
TRBJ2-5 | TRBV29-1 | 14 | TRBD1 | many | TGCAGCCTATGGGACAGGAAGATGGCAGAGACCCAGTACTTC | CSLWDRKMAETQYF
TRBJ2-7 | TRBV5-1 | 17 | TRBD2 | - | TGCGCCAGCAGCTTGGATACCTCGGGGCTAGCGGGCCGGGAGCAGTACTTC | CASSLDTSGLAGREQYF
TRBJ1-1 | TRBV29-1 | 13 | - | many | TGCAGCGTTGAAGGACAGTGGAACACTGAAGCTTTCTTT | CSVEGQWNTEAFF
TRBJ2-1 | TRBV5-5 | 14 | - | few | TGTGCCAGCAGATACCGGGGCGGAAACAATGAGCAGTTCTTC | CASRYRGGNNEQFF
TRBJ2-3 | TRBV10-3 | 14 | - | - | TGTGCCATCAGGGACACAGGGAGGACAGATACGCAGGATTTT | CAIRDTGRTDTQDF
TRBJ2-2 | TRBV11-2 | 13 | - | many | TGTGCCAGCAGCCAAGGGCCAACCGGGGAGCTGTTTTTT | CASSQGPTGELFF
TRBJ2-7 | TRBV4-1 | 17 | TRBD2 | many | TGCGCCAGCAGCCAAGACTCCCTAGCGGGAGGCGTCTACGAGCAGTACTTC | CASSQDSLAGGVYEQYF
TRBJ2-7 | TRBV11-1 | 14 | - | - | TGTGCCAGCAGCTTTACAGGGAATTCCTACGAGCAGTACTTC | CASSFTGNSYEQYF
TRBJ2-2 | TRBV28 | 12 | - | many | TGTGCCAGGCCTCCTCCATTGAAGGAGCTGTTTTTT | CARPPPLKELFF
TRBJ2-6 | TRBV27 | 17 | - | - | TGTGCCAGCAGTACACGGGACCCCTACTCTGGGGCCAACGTCCTGACTTTC | CASSTRDPYSGANVLTF
TRBJ1-2 | TRBV5-1 | 14 | - | many | TGCGCCAGCAGCTTGGATCTCGGCAACTATGGCTACACCTTC | CASSLDLGNYGYTF